One and the same sample provided the 9 T cell receptor beta chains below, sequenced in a study of spatial heterogeneity in lung cancer. The time point is: sample taken at primary tumor resection. Unsorted whole RNA samples from tumor, nontumor lung or frozen PBMC were sequenced. TCRdb re-called the 5' RACE reads with MiXCR, one entry per CDR3 protein. The profile shows about 26,000 distinct CDR3 sequences, more than 10% of them singletons. Sequencing used PBMCs, obtained at surgery. These receptors originate from a female donor with early-stage non-small cell lung cancer.

This clonotype showed up many times. V usage is TRBV7-7 and J usage is TRBJ2-7; TRBD2 aligns across 11 bases. CDR1 is SSHAT, CDR2 FNYEAQ, per germline (reference sequence). The length of the CDR3 is 15 residues. Unmatched junction bases numbered 4, after V lost 5 bases and J lost 1 base. CDR3 nucleotides: TGTGCCAGCAGCCAAGGGACTAGCGGTTCCTACGAGCAGTACTTC. Protein: CASSQGTSGSYEQYF.

The chain has TRBV19 and TRBJ2-7; D possibly uses TRBD1 or TRBD2 (5 bases each). The CDR3 sequence is 15 residues long. V lost 3 bases to trimming and J lost 0 bases, with 12 bases between them. The germline V gene has CDR1 LNHDA and CDR2 SQIVND (reference sequence). In nucleotides, the CDR3 is TGTGCCAGTAGTATCAGCGGCGACAGCTCCTACGAGCAGTACTTC. Translation: CASSISGDSSYEQYF. The whole variable domain, remainder taken from reference TRBV19 and TRBJ2-7, is DGGITQSPKYLFRKEGQNVTLSCEQNLNHDAMYWYRQDPGQGLRLIYYSQIVNDFQKGDIAEGYSVSREKKESFPLTVTSAQKNPTAFYLCASSISGDSSYEQYFGPGTRLTVT.

The V gene is TRBV5-1, the J gene TRBJ2-6; D is possibly TRBD1 or TRBD2 (5 bases each). Between the trimmed V and J ends, which lost 5 bases and 2 bases, there was a span of 23 bases. The CDR3 has 19 residues. Germline CDR1 SGHRS, CDR2 YFSETQ. Here the CDR3 reads CASRSSRDGLGTGANVLTF. DNA of the CDR3: TGCGCCAGCAGATCTTCTAGGGACGGGTTGGGGACTGGGGCCAACGTCCTGACTTTC.

Judged by abundance, this clonotype is large. The chain recombines TRBV7-9 with TRBJ2-1; D might be TRBD2 (5 bases). Germline CDR1 is SEHNR and CDR2 is FQNEAQ (reference sequence). V dropped 5 bases and J dropped 1 base, with 15 bases sitting between them. The CDR3 extends over 16 amino acids. CDR3 loop: CASSGFEGRSYNEQFF. The CDR3 DNA reads as TGTGCCAGCAGCGGGTTTGAGGGCAGATCCTACAATGAGCAGTTCTTC.

This clonotype was detected only a few times. The V gene is TRBV7-8, the J gene TRBJ2-7, with 7 bases identical to TRBD1. CDR1 and CDR2 (germline): SGHVS, FQNEAQ. The V segment lost 4 bases and the J segment 7 bases; nucleotides outside the gene matches: 13. This CDR3 region has 15 residues. CDR3 sequence reads: CASSWGTAKMWEQYV. For the CDR3, the DNA is TGTGCCAGCAGCTGGGGGACAGCCAAAATGTGGGAGCAGTACGTC.

The V gene is TRBV12-3 or TRBV12-4, the J gene TRBJ2-3; D ambiguous. Trimming removed 4 bases at V and 6 bases at J, with 11 bases between. CDR3 length: 13 residues. Here the CDR3 reads CASSSVQFDTQYF. The CDR3 bases are TGTGCCAGCAGTTCGGTTCAATTTGATACGCAGTATTTT.

This clonotype was seen ten or more times. The chain has TRBV19 and TRBJ1-5; TRBD1 is a possible D gene (6 bases). Germline CDR1 and CDR2: LNHDA and SQIVND (reference sequence). CDR3 size: 15 residues. V dropped 0 bases and J dropped 4 bases, with 10 bases sitting between them. The CDR3 nucleotides are TGTGCCAGTAGTATAGATCCTAGGGGGAATCAGCCCCAGCATTTT. As protein: CASSIDPRGNQPQHF.

This chain uses TRBV20-1 with TRBJ1-4; D is unclear. Germline CDR1 is DFQATT and CDR2 is SNEGSKA (reference sequence). Trimming shortened V by 5 bases and J by 0 bases, and 7 bases separated the two germline ends. The CDR3 length is 13 residues. CDR3 in amino acids: CSASGTTNEKLFF. Here the CDR3 DNA reads TGCAGTGCTTCCGGGACAACTAATGAAAAACTGTTTTTT.

The sample holds many counts of this clonotype. The V call is TRBV19, the J call TRBJ1-2, with TRBD1 matching over 9 bases. Germline loops: CDR1 LNHDA, CDR2 SQIVND (reference sequence). This CDR3 spans 16 amino acids. V dropped 6 bases and J dropped 1; count of bases not matched to a gene: 9. The CDR3: CASSKNRDRVNYGYTF. CDR3 in DNA: TGTGCCAGTAGCAAGAACCGGGACAGGGTTAACTATGGCTACACCTTC.